The clone carrying this T cell receptor (beta chain) was picked up one time. The data derive from a study of cytomegalovirus exposure and HLA in healthy donors. The study ran its PCR with 60 Vbeta and 13 Jbeta primers. The assay was immunoSEQ multiplex PCR, and TCRdb's table has in-frame clones only and misses some. The profile shows around 140,000 clones, approximately 72% of them singletons. The CDR3 has 15 amino acids. Looked up from germline, CDR1 is MNHEY and CDR2 is SMNVEV (reference sequence). Trimming took off 8 bases at V and 5 bases at J, with 21 bases between the two ends. The sequence was collected from a woman between 55 and 75 years old in good health and CMV-seronegative. The chain recombines TRBV27 with TRBJ2-5, with a possible D match to TRBD2 (5 bases). Material: PBMCs. The CDR3 DNA sequence: TGTGCCAGCGGGAATCCGGGATCGGGGTGGGAGACCCAGTACTTC. Its translation is CASGNPGSGWETQYF.